This T cell receptor beta chain came from a study of blood T cell repertoires in COVID-19. This CDR3 spans 18 amino acids. The V gene lost 0 bases and the J gene lost 4 bases, with 18 bases spanning the gap. Here immunoSEQ multiplex PCR was the method, and the copy in TCRdb shows in-frame clones only, minus some. The table records around 250,000 clones, 88% of them present only once. Sequencing was performed on PBMCs or T cells enriched from blood (not recorded which). The chain combines TRBV23-1 with TRBJ2-2; D possibly corresponds to TRBD2 (7 bases). TRBV23-1 is assigned to the ORF class and has an uncertain function. This TCR was recovered from a woman in her 40s who had been exposed to COVID-19. CDR3 sequence reads: CASSQSGSAGAGTGELFF. The CDR3 region has the DNA TGCGCCAGCAGTCAATCAGGAAGCGCGGGGGCGGGCACCGGGGAGCTGTTTTTT.